This T cell receptor (beta chain) comes out of a study of OX40 agonist ivuxolimab in advanced cancers. On the study more broadly: Ivuxolimab is an agonistic anti-OX40 (CD134) antibody, and patients were treated with it. Enrolled patients in dose escalation had cancers that were hepatocellular carcinoma, melanoma, renal cell or head and neck cancer. Whole-study results and caveats: Which antigen the expanded peripheral T cells recognized is unknown.

The method was immunoSEQ multiplex PCR; TCRdb's version includes in-frame clones alone and lacks a portion of them. The data contain about 58,000 clones, about 79% of them seen just once; the ten biggest clones take up more than 1.1%. About this clone: Its specificity is unknown.

Sequencing used CD4+ or CD8+ T cells sorted from blood, obtained in a trial of the OX40 agonist ivuxolimab. The TCR sequence derives from an adult with an advanced solid tumor such as melanoma, head and neck, liver or kidney cancer.

As DNA, the CDR3 is TGTGCCAGCAGCTTAGAATTGGTAATTGGGCGTACCTACAATGAGCAGTTCTTC. Its translation is CASSLELVIGRTYNEQFF. The V and J genes are TRBV11-3 and TRBJ2-1; no clear D gene. Per germline, CDR1 SGHNT and CDR2 YENEEA. V gave up 0 bases and J gave up 2 bases, with 17 bases separating them. The CDR3 is 18 residues long.